The T cell receptor beta chain under discussion was sequenced for a study of cytomegalovirus exposure and HLA in healthy donors. Study-wide points: A later analysis showed that HLA-associated TCR beta chains had undergone more clonal expansion than equally common others. Reportedly, cytomegalovirus status was diagnosed with high sensitivity and specificity. As a later analysis showed, a missense DCLRE1C variant was linked to trimming of TCR beta V- and J-genes. The study carried out a later analysis of TCR beta sequences. It associated 16,951 of them with specific HLA alleles at a false discovery rate of 0.05.

Concerning this clone: Antigen: not known.

The PCR used 60 Vbeta and 13 Jbeta primers. Profiling relied on immunoSEQ multiplex PCR, and the TCRdb table lists in-frame clones only, not all of them. The table shows 160,000 or so clones, with around 77% occurring only once. Sequencing was carried out using PBMCs. The sequence came from a man between 60 and 70 years old in good health and CMV-seronegative.

CDR3 DNA sequence: TGCGCCAGCAGCTTGGTGGGACAGCCTACCTACGAGCAGTACTTC. Translation: CASSLVGQPTYEQYF. The chain uses TRBV5-1 and TRBJ2-7, with 7 bases aligning to TRBD1. CDR3 size: 15 residues. V lost 0 bases, J lost 2 bases, and 5 bases stayed unmatched. Germline V gene lookup returns CDR1 SGHRS and CDR2 YFSETQ.